This T cell receptor beta chain was obtained from a study of spatial heterogeneity in lung cancer. Overall study: Detected sequences consistently included more beta-chain ones than alpha-chain ones.

Unique molecular identifiers tagged every individual TCR cDNA molecule. Via MiXCR, TCRdb re-called the 5' RACE reads, giving one row per CDR3 protein. Among tens of thousands of distinct CDR3 sequences listed, approximately 5.2% were seen once. Noted time point: sample taken at primary tumor resection. The approximately 77 donors had untreated early-stage non-small cell lung cancer. Without sorting, whole RNA was sequenced from tumor, nontumor lung or frozen PBMC. This clonotype has at least ten counts. Looked up from germline, CDR1 is MNHNS and CDR2 is SASEGT. V lost 2 bases and J lost 0, with 13 bases in between. The CDR3 length is 16 residues.

This rearrangement joins TRBV6-1 to TRBJ1-1; D call uncertain. The receptor's source is a female donor with early-stage non-small cell lung cancer. The source material was PBMCs, sampled at surgery. In DNA form, the CDR3 reads TGTGCCAGCAGTGAATGGCCGCAACCTTTGAACACTGAAGCTTTCTTT. Encoded protein: CASSEWPQPLNTEAFF.